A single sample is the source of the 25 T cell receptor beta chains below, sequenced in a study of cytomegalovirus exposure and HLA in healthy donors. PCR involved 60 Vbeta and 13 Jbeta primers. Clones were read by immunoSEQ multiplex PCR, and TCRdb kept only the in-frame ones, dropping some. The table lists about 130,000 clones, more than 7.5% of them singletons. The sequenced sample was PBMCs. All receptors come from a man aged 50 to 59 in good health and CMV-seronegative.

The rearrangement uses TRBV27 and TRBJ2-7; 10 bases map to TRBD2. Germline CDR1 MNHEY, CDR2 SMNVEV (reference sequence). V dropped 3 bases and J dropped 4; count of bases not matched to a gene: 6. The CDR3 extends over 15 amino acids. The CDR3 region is CASSFRGLATYEQYF. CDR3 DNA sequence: TGTGCCAGCAGTTTTCGGGGACTAGCGACGTACGAGCAGTACTTC.

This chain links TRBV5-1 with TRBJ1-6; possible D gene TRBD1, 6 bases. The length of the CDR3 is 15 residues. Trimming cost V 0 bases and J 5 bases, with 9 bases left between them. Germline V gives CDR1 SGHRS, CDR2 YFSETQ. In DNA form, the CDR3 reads TGCGCCAGCAGCTTGGGGACAGTAGATAATTCACCCCTCCACTTT. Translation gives CASSLGTVDNSPLHF.

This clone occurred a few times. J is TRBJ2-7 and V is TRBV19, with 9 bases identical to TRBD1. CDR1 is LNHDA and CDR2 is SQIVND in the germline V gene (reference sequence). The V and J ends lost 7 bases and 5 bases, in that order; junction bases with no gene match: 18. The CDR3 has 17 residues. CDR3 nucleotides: TGTGCCAGTACGCCAAGAGGCGGGGACAGGGCGGCCCACGAGCAGTACTTC. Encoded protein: CASTPRGGDRAAHEQYF.

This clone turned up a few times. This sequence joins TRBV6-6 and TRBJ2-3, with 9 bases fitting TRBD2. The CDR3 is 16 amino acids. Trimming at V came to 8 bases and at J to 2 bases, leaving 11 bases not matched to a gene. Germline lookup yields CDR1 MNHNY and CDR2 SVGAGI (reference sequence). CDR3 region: CASRTGQRGVTDTQYF. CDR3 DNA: TGTGCCAGCCGGACGGGCCAGCGGGGGGTCACAGATACGCAGTATTTT.

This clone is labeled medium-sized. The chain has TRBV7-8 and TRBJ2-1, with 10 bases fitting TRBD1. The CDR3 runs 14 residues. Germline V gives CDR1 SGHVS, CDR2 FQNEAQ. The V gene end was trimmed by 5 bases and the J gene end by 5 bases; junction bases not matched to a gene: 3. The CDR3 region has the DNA TGTGCCAGCAGCACGACAGGGGGCCACAATGAGCAGTTCTTC. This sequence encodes CASSTTGGHNEQFF.

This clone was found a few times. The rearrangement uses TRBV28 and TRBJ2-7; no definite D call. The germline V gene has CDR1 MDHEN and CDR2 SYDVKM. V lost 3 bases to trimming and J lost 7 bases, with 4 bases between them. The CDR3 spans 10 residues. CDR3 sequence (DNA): TGTGCCAGCAGTTTCCATGAGCAGTACTTC. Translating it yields CASSFHEQYF.

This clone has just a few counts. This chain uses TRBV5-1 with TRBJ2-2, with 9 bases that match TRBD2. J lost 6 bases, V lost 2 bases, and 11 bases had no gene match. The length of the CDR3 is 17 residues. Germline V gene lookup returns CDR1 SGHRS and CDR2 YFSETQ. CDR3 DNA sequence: TGCGCCAGCAGCTTCACAGGGATAGCGGGAGAGGCCGGGGAGCTGTTTTTT. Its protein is CASSFTGIAGEAGELFF.

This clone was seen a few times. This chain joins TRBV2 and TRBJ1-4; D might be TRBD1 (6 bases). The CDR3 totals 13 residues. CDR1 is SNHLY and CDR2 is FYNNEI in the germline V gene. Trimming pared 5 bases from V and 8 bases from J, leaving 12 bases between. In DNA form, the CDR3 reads TGTGCCAGCAGTTCATTAGACAGGGAAAAACTGTTTTTT. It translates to CASSSLDREKLFF.

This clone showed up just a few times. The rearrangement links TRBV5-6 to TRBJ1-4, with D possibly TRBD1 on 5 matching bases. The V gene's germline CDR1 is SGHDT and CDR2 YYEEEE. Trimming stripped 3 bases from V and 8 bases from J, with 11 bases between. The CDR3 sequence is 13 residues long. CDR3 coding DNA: TGTGCCAGCAGCTCGTGGGGGGGGGAAAAACTGTTTTTT. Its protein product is CASSSWGGEKLFF.

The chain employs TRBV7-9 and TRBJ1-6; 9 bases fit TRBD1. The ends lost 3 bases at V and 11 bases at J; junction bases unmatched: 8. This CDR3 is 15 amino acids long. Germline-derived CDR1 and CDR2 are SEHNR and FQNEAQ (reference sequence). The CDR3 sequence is CASSLGDTGGTPLHF. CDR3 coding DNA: TGTGCCAGCAGCTTGGGGGATACAGGGGGCACACCCCTCCACTTT. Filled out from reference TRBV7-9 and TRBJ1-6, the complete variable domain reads DTGVSQNPRHKITKRGQNVTFRCDPISEHNRLYWYRQTLGQGPEFLTYFQNEAQLEKSRLLSDRFSAERPKGSFSTLEIQRTEQGDSAMYLCASSLGDTGGTPLHFGNGTRLTVT.

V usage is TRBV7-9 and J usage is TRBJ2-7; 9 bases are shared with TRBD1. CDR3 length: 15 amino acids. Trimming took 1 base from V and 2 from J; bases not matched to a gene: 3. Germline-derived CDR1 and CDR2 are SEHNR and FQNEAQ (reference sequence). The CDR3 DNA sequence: TGTGCCAGCAGCTTAGAGGGACAGGGACCCTACGAGCAGTACTTC. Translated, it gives CASSLEGQGPYEQYF.

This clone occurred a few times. The CDR3 DNA reads TGTGCCAGCAGCTTATCCCGGCGGGCGAGCACAGATACGCAGTATTTT. Its protein is CASSLSRRASTDTQYF. The rearrangement joins TRBV7-9 to TRBJ2-3; a weak D match, TRBD2 (5 bases). The CDR3 contains 16 residues. Germline V CDR1 and CDR2: SEHNR, FQNEAQ (reference sequence). The V end was cut by 2 bases, the J end by 0 bases, with 12 bases between.

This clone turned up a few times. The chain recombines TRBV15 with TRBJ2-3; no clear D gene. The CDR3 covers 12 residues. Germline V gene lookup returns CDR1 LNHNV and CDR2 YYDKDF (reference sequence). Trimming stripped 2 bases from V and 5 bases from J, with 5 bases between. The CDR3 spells CATSRKRDTQYF. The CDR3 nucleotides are TGTGCCACCAGCAGAAAGAGAGATACGCAGTATTTT.

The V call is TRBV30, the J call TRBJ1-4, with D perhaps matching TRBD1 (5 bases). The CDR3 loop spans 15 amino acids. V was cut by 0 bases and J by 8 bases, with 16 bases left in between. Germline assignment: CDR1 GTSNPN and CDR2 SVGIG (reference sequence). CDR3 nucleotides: TGTGCCTGGAGTGTACTGGAGGGGATAGGGGAAAAACTGTTTTTT. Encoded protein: CAWSVLEGIGEKLFF.

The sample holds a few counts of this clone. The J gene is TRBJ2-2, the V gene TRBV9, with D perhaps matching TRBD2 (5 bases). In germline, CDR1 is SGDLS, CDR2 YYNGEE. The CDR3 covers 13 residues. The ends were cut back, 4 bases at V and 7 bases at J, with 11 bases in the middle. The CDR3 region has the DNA TGTGCCAGCAGCTCCCGCGAGGGCGGGGAGCTGTTTTTT. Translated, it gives CASSSREGGELFF.

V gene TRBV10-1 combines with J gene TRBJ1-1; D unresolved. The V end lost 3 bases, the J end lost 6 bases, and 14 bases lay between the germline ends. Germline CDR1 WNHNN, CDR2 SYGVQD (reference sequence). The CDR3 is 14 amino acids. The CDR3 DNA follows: TGCGCCAGCAGTGACCACCGAGGGTCTCCTGAAGCTTTCTTT. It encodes CASSDHRGSPEAFF.

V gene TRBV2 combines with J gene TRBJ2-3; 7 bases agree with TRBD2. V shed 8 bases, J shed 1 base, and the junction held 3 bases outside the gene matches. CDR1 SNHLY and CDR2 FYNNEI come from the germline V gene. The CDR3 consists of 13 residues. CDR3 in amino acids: CASELAGTDTQYF. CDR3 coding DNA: TGTGCCAGCGAGCTAGCGGGCACAGATACGCAGTATTTT.

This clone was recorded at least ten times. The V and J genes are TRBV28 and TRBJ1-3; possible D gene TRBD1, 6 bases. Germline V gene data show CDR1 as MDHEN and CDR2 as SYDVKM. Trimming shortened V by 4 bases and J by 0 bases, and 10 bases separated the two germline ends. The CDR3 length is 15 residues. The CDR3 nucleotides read TGTGCCAGCAGTTACAGGGCGCCCTCTGGAAACACCATATATTTT. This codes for CASSYRAPSGNTIYF. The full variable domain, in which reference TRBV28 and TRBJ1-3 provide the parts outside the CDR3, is DVKVTQSSRYLVKRTGEKVFLECVQDMDHENMFWYRQDPGLGLRLIYFSYDVKMKEKGDIPEGYSVSREKKERFSLILESASTNQTSMYLCASSYRAPSGNTIYFGEGSWLTVV.

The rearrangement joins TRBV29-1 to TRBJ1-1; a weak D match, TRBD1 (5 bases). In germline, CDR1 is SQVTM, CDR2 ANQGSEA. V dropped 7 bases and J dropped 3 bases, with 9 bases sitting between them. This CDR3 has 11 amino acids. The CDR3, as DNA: TGCAGCGCTCTAGGGGACACTGAAGCTTTCTTT. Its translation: CSALGDTEAFF.

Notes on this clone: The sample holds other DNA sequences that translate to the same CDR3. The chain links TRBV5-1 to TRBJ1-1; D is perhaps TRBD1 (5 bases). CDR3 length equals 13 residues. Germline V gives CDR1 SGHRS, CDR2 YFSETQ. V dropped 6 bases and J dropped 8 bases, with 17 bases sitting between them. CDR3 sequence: CASTYTGGSEAFF. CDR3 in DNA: TGCGCCAGCACCTATACCGGGGGATCGGAAGCTTTCTTT.

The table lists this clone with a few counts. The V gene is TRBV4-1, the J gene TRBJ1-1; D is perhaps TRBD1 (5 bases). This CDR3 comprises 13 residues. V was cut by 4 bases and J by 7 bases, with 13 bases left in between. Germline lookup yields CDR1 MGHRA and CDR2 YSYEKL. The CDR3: CASSRSGTDEAFF. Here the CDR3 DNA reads TGCGCCAGCAGCCGAAGCGGGACGGATGAAGCTTTCTTT.

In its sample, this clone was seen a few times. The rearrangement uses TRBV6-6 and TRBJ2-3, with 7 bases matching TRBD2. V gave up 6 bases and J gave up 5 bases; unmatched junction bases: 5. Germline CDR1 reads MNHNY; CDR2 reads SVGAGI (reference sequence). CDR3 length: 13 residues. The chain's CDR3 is CASRGEGQDTQYF. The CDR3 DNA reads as TGTGCCAGCAGGGGGGAGGGCCAAGATACGCAGTATTTT.

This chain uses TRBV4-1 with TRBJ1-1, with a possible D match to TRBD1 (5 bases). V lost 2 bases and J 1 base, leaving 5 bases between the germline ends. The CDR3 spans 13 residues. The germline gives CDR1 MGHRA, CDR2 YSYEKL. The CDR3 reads CASSQTGNTEAFF. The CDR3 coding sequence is TGCGCCAGCAGCCAAACAGGGAACACTGAAGCTTTCTTT.

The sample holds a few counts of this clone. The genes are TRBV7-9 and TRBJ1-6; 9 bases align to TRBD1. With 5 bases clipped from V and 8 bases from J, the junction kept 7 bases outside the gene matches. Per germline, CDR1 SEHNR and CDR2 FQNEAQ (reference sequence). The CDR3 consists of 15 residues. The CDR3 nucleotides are TGTGCCAGCAGCCCACGGGACAGGGAGTATTCACCCCTCCACTTT. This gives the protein CASSPRDREYSPLHF.

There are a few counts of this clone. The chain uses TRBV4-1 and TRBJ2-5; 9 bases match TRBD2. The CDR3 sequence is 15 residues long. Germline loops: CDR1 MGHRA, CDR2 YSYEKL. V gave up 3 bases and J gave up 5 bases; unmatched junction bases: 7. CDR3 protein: CASSQTGTSSETQYF. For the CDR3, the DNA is TGCGCCAGCAGCCAGACCGGGACTAGCTCCGAGACCCAGTACTTC.